This record concerns one T cell receptor beta chain sequence. Its specificity is unknown. The sample is drawn from a study of OX40 agonist ivuxolimab in advanced cancers. About the study: The mean age was about 61 years, ranging from about 23 to 79, with under 90% of participants male. Findings and caveats of the study: Dose levels from 0.1 to 3.0 mg/kg saw CD4+ and CD8+ blood T cells expand clonally by week 6. Expanded clones were, on average, more numerous among CD8+ T cells than CD4+.

Some clones are missing from TCRdb's copy, which holds only in-frame ones; the method was immunoSEQ multiplex PCR. The sample carries some 20,000 clones, 84% recorded once. CDR3 length: 13 amino acids. Trimming stripped 8 bases from V and 0 bases from J, with 13 bases between. Germline CDR1 and CDR2: GTSNPN and SVGIG (reference sequence). This clonotype was obtained from an adult with an advanced solid tumor such as melanoma, head and neck, liver or kidney cancer. The sequenced sample was CD4+ or CD8+ T cells sorted from blood, obtained in a trial of the OX40 agonist ivuxolimab. The J gene is TRBJ1-1, the V gene TRBV30; D gene ambiguous. The CDR3: CAGSKHLNTEAFF. The CDR3 region has the DNA TGTGCCGGGTCAAAACACCTGAACACTGAAGCTTTCTTT. The whole variable domain, remainder taken from reference TRBV30 and TRBJ1-1, is SQTIHQWPATLVQPVGSPLSLECTVEGTSNPNLYWYRQAAGRGLQLLFYSVGIGQISSEVPQNLSASRPQDRQFILSSKKLLLSDSGFYLCAGSKHLNTEAFFGQGTRLTVV.